A single sample is the source of the 31 T cell receptor beta chains below, sequenced in a study of STAT5B mutations in CD4+ large granular lymphocyte leukemia. Here immunoSEQ multiplex PCR was the method, and the copy in TCRdb shows in-frame clones only, minus some. The sample lists under 35,000 clones; about 65% were seen once. Sequencing used CD4+ T cells from blood buffy coats. The receptors originated from a human donor in good health.

The chain is built from TRBV19 and TRBJ2-1; 8 bases map to TRBD1. The V gene's germline CDR1 is LNHDA and CDR2 SQIVND (reference sequence). This CDR3 is 15 amino acids long. V gave up 3 bases and J gave up 6 bases; unmatched junction bases: 7. The CDR3 loop reads CASSIDRGRSNEQFF. CDR3 DNA: TGTGCCAGTAGTATTGACAGGGGAAGAAGCAATGAGCAGTTCTTC.

The chain couples TRBV5-5 to TRBJ2-5; D may correspond to TRBD1 or TRBD2 (5 bases each). The V end was cut by 4 bases, the J end by 1 base, with 20 bases between. This CDR3 spans 17 amino acids. Germline lookup yields CDR1 SGHKS and CDR2 YYEKEE (reference sequence). CDR3 sequence (DNA): TGTGCCAGCAGCCTGGCTGTTAATAAGGGACCCCAAGAGACCCAGTACTTC. It yields the protein CASSLAVNKGPQETQYF.

The chain employs TRBV9 and TRBJ1-2, with D unclear. This CDR3 has 16 residues. Trimming took 3 bases from V and 5 from J, leaving 20 bases between them. Germline lookup yields CDR1 SGDLS and CDR2 YYNGEE. The CDR3, as DNA: TGTGCCAGCAGCGGGTCTTTTGGGCAGGCCCTATATGGCTACACCTTC. Translating it yields CASSGSFGQALYGYTF.

This chain joins TRBV19 and TRBJ1-2; D not resolved. CDR3 length: 15 amino acids. CDR1 is LNHDA, CDR2 SQIVND, per germline (reference sequence). V shed 2 bases and J shed 5 bases, with 15 bases lying between them. For the CDR3, the DNA is TGTGCCAGTAGTATAAAGGCACAGCCGATTTATGGCTACACCTTC. It codes for CASSIKAQPIYGYTF. Filled out from reference TRBV19 and TRBJ1-2, the complete variable domain reads DGGITQSPKYLFRKEGQNVTLSCEQNLNHDAMYWYRQDPGQGLRLIYYSQIVNDFQKGDIAEGYSVSREKKESFPLTVTSAQKNPTAFYLCASSIKAQPIYGYTFGSGTRLTVV.

This rearrangement joins TRBV21-1 to TRBJ1-1. TRBV21-1 constitutes a pseudogene. The CDR3 spans 18 residues. The CDR3 coding sequence is TGTGCCAGCAGCAAAGAGAGGGGAGAGGAGACTATGAACACTGAAGCTTTCTTT. It encodes CASSKERGEETMNTEAFF.

The rearrangement joins TRBV18 to TRBJ1-5; no reliable D call. CDR3 size: 14 residues. V was shortened by 1 base and J by 0 bases, with 4 bases between the two germline ends. Germline CDR1 is KGHSH and CDR2 is LQKENI. The CDR3 here is CASSPLGSNQPQHF. CDR3 DNA: TGTGCCAGCTCACCACTTGGTAGCAATCAGCCCCAGCATTTT.

This clone was found a few times. The CDR3 sequence is CASSLRVASTGELFF. CDR3 nucleotides: TGTGCCAGCAGCTTGAGGGTAGCCAGCACCGGGGAGCTGTTTTTT. The chain links TRBV5-4 to TRBJ2-2; D call uncertain. CDR1 and CDR2 from the germline V gene are SGHNT and YYREEE (reference sequence). V was trimmed by 1 base and J by 4 bases, leaving 11 bases between them. The CDR3 extends over 15 amino acids.

This clone was seen a few times. The J gene is TRBJ1-6, the V gene TRBV2; D ambiguous. Trimming took off 6 bases at V and 0 bases at J, with 15 bases between the two ends. CDR1 is SNHLY, CDR2 FYNNEI, per germline. This CDR3 spans 17 amino acids. The DNA for the CDR3 is TGTGCCAGCAGCCCAGGACGGCGGAGCTCCTATAATTCACCCCTCCACTTT. The encoded protein is CASSPGRRSSYNSPLHF.

This rearrangement joins TRBV19 to TRBJ2-1, with 7 nucleotides matching TRBD2. CDR1 LNHDA and CDR2 SQIVND come from the germline V gene (reference sequence). The V gene end was trimmed by 6 bases and the J gene end by 4 bases; junction bases not matched to a gene: 15. CDR3 length: 17 residues. CDR3 DNA: TGTGCCAGTAGGGGCGGCGGGGGTTACTCCTCTTACAATGAGCAGTTCTTC. Amino acids: CASRGGGGYSSYNEQFF.

The chain combines TRBV28 with TRBJ1-2; D possibly corresponds to TRBD1 (5 bases). Trimming left V 6 bases short and J 2 bases short, with 10 bases between. Germline V CDR1 and CDR2: MDHEN, SYDVKM. The CDR3 totals 13 residues. This CDR3 is CASSRDSNYGYTF. For the CDR3, the DNA is TGTGCCAGCAGCCGGGACTCCAACTATGGCTACACCTTC.

A single count supports this clone. J is TRBJ1-3 and V is TRBV7-9; D remains unclear. Trimming cost V 2 bases and J 0 bases, with 11 bases left between them. The CDR3 has 16 amino acids. The germline CDR1 and CDR2 sequences are SEHNR and FQNEAQ (reference sequence). CDR3 loop: CASSLREPGSGNTIYF. CDR3 DNA: TGTGCCAGCAGCTTAAGGGAGCCGGGCTCTGGAAACACCATATATTTT.

The chain combines TRBV7-2 with TRBJ2-3, with 7 bases aligning to TRBD1. CDR1 and CDR2 (germline): SGHTA, FQGNSA. This CDR3 has 13 amino acids. The V gene end was trimmed by 5 bases and the J gene end by 6 bases; junction bases not matched to a gene: 5. The CDR3 protein is CASSPRGWDTQYF. The CDR3 bases are TGTGCCAGCAGCCCCAGGGGGTGGGATACGCAGTATTTT. The whole variable domain, filled in from reference TRBV7-2 and TRBJ2-3, reads GAGVSQSPSNKVTEKGKDVELRCDPISGHTALYWYRQSLGQGLEFLIYFQGNSAPDKSGLPSDRFSAERTGGSVSTLTIQRTQQEDSAVYLCASSPRGWDTQYFGPGTRLTVL.

The sample holds a few counts of this clone. The V call is TRBV10-3, the J call TRBJ1-5; D ambiguous. The CDR3 is made up of 14 amino acids. Germline V gene lookup returns CDR1 ENHRY and CDR2 SYGVKD. V lost 3 bases to trimming and J lost 3 bases, with 9 bases between them. CDR3 DNA: TGTGCCATCAGTGATGGGCAGGCCAATCAGCCCCAGCATTTT. Amino acid sequence: CAISDGQANQPQHF.

Within the sample, this clone is medium-sized. This chain joins TRBV7-9 and TRBJ1-5, with unresolved D. Trimming removed 1 base at V and 3 bases at J, with 7 bases between. Germline CDR1 and CDR2: SEHNR and FQNEAQ (reference sequence). The CDR3 runs 14 residues. CDR3 bases: TGTGCCAGCAGCTTAGTCGGGCACAATCAGCCCCAGCATTTT. This sequence encodes CASSLVGHNQPQHF.

The V call is TRBV7-9, the J call TRBJ1-1; D is possibly TRBD1 (6 bases). Between the trimmed V and J ends, which lost 3 bases and 0 bases, there was a span of 11 bases. The CDR3 is made up of 15 amino acids. Per germline, CDR1 SEHNR and CDR2 FQNEAQ (reference sequence). CDR3 nucleotides: TGTGCCAGCAGCTTTCAGGGGTCACTGAACACTGAAGCTTTCTTT. Amino acid sequence: CASSFQGSLNTEAFF.

The CDR3 sequence is CASSRLGADTQYF. CDR3 DNA: TGTGCCAGCAGCCGTCTGGGGGCAGATACGCAGTATTTT. The chain uses TRBV7-3 and TRBJ2-3; tentatively, D is TRBD1 or TRBD2 (5 bases each). V lost 5 bases and J 4 bases, leaving 10 bases between the germline ends. This CDR3 is built from 13 residues. The germline gives CDR1 SGHTA, CDR2 FQGTGA.

CDR3 coding DNA: TGCGCCAGCAGCGGGGACACTGAAGCTTTCTTT. It is translated as CASSGDTEAFF. This chain links TRBV5-1 with TRBJ1-1; the D is unclear. The ends were cut back, 4 bases at V and 3 bases at J, with 4 bases in the middle. This CDR3 has 11 amino acids. Germline V gene data show CDR1 as SGHRS and CDR2 as YFSETQ.

V gene TRBV6-6 combines with J gene TRBJ1-1; a possible D gene is TRBD1 (6 bases). The CDR3 has 13 amino acids. The germline gives CDR1 MNHNY, CDR2 SVGAGI (reference sequence). Trimming removed 6 bases at V and 5 bases at J, with 13 bases between. CDR3 DNA sequence: TGTGCCAGCAGCCCCATACAGGGTACTGAAGCTTTCTTT. It yields the protein CASSPIQGTEAFF.

This chain links TRBV5-5 with TRBJ1-3, with a weak D call TRBD1 (5 bases). This CDR3 has 15 amino acids. Germline V CDR1 and CDR2: SGHKS, YYEKEE (reference sequence). Trimming pared 4 bases from V and 1 base from J, leaving 12 bases between. Here the CDR3 DNA reads TGTGCCAGCAGCCGACTCGGGGCGTCTGGAAACACCATATATTTT. Its protein product is CASSRLGASGNTIYF. The complete variable domain, with remaining parts taken from reference TRBV5-5 and TRBJ1-3, reads DAGVTQSPTHLIKTRGQQVTLRCSPISGHKSVSWYQQVLGQGPQFIFQYYEKEERGRGNFPDRFSARQFPNYSSELNVNALLLGDSALYLCASSRLGASGNTIYFGEGSWLTVV.

The J gene is TRBJ1-6, the V gene TRBV7-2; D is ambiguous. V lost 6 bases to trimming and J lost 9 bases, with 18 bases between them. The CDR3 totals 15 residues. Per germline, CDR1 SGHTA and CDR2 FQGNSA. The CDR3 DNA reads as TGTGCCAGCAGTCTTGGTGGCGGTTTGAGTTCACCCCTCCACTTT. It translates to CASSLGGGLSSPLHF.

The chain has TRBV18 and TRBJ1-4; the match to TRBD1 covers 10 bases. V lost 1 base to trimming and J lost 5 bases; unmatched junction nucleotides: 4. The CDR3 is 16 amino acids. CDR1 KGHSH and CDR2 LQKENI come from the germline V gene. CDR3 nucleotide sequence: TGTGCCAGCTCACCACTTTCGGGACAGGGGAATGAAAAACTGTTTTTT. It specifies CASSPLSGQGNEKLFF.

The V gene is TRBV5-8, the J gene TRBJ2-7; TRBD1 agrees at 7 bases. After removal of 5 bases from V and 3 bases from J, the junction contained 8 bases not matched to a gene. The CDR3 runs 14 residues. CDR1 and CDR2 from the germline V gene are SGHTS and YDEGEE. This CDR3 reads CASRSGSGGYEQYF. The CDR3 nucleotides read TGTGCCAGCAGATCGGGTTCAGGGGGCTACGAGCAGTACTTC.

This chain joins TRBV18 and TRBJ1-6, with D possibly matching TRBD1 (5 bases). V was shortened by 2 bases and J by 3 bases, with 11 bases between the two germline ends. The germline CDR1 and CDR2 sequences are KGHSH and LQKENI. The CDR3 is 16 residues long. CDR3 sequence (DNA): TGTGCCAGCTCACCAGGGGAGGGGAACTATAATTCACCCCTCCACTTT. Translated, it gives CASSPGEGNYNSPLHF. Drawing the rest from reference TRBV18 and TRBJ1-6, the complete variable domain is NAGVMQNPRHLVRRRGQEARLRCSPMKGHSHVYWYRQLPEEGLKFMVYLQKENIIDESGMPKERFSAEFPKEGPSILRIQQVVRGDSAAYFCASSPGEGNYNSPLHFGNGTRLTVT.

In its sample, this clone was seen once. This CDR3 reads CASSIRSSGGTNNEQFF. For the CDR3, the DNA is TGTGCCAGTAGTATAAGGTCTTCTGGGGGGACGAACAATGAGCAGTTCTTC. This rearrangement joins TRBV19 to TRBJ2-1; D is possibly TRBD2 (6 bases). This CDR3 comprises 17 residues. Deletions cut 2 bases from V and 5 bases from J, with 19 bases between. The germline gives CDR1 LNHDA, CDR2 SQIVND (reference sequence).

The chain joins TRBV27 to TRBJ2-3, with 7 bases fitting TRBD1. V shed 6 bases, J shed 1 base, and the junction held 7 bases outside the gene matches. Germline CDR1 reads MNHEY; CDR2 reads SMNVEV (reference sequence). CDR3 length: 15 residues. Here the CDR3 reads CASSEDRAGTDTQYF. In DNA, the CDR3 is TGTGCCAGCAGCGAAGACAGGGCGGGCACAGATACGCAGTATTTT.

This clone is a singleton in its sample. The J gene is TRBJ1-2, the V gene TRBV13, with D maybe TRBD1 (6 bases). The germline CDR1 and CDR2 sequences are PRHDT and FYEKMQ (reference sequence). This CDR3 is built from 14 residues. V was trimmed by 4 bases and J by 8 bases, leaving 17 bases between them. This CDR3 is CASSSRQDSRGYTF. CDR3 bases: TGTGCCAGCAGCTCAAGACAGGACTCGCGGGGCTACACCTTC.

The J gene is TRBJ2-5, the V gene TRBV11-2; D could derive from TRBD1 or TRBD2 (5 bases each). Germline CDR1 is SGHAT and CDR2 is FQNNGV. Trimming pared 6 bases from V and 4 bases from J, leaving 9 bases between. CDR3 length: 12 residues. DNA of the CDR3: TGTGCCAGCAGGGGGGTGTCAGAGACCCAGTACTTC. Protein sequence: CASRGVSETQYF.

This clone has only a few counts. The chain uses TRBV5-6 and TRBJ1-5; possible D gene TRBD1, 5 bases. This CDR3 region has 13 residues. From germline, CDR1 is SGHDT and CDR2 YYEEEE. Trimming left V 4 bases short and J 4 bases short, with 9 bases between. The DNA of the CDR3 is TGTGCCAGCAGCGCCCGGGGGAATCAGCCCCAGCATTTT. Encoded protein: CASSARGNQPQHF.

The rearrangement joins TRBV19 to TRBJ1-1, with 11 bases identical to TRBD1. The CDR3 has 14 amino acids. In germline, CDR1 is LNHDA, CDR2 SQIVND (reference sequence). J lost 4 bases, V lost 5 bases, and 3 bases had no gene match. The CDR3 sequence: CASSLDRGRTEAFF. The DNA for the CDR3 is TGTGCCAGTAGTCTGGACAGGGGGCGCACTGAAGCTTTCTTT.

This chain links TRBV7-2 with TRBJ1-6; TRBD1 matches at 8 bases. The length of the CDR3 is 18 residues. Germline V gene sequence: CDR1 SGHTA, CDR2 FQGNSA. The ends lost 1 base at V and 2 bases at J; junction bases unmatched: 7. The chain's CDR3 is CASSLVGQGFAYNSPLHF. The CDR3 nucleotides read TGTGCCAGCAGCTTAGTAGGACAGGGTTTCGCCTATAATTCACCCCTCCACTTT.

The chain employs TRBV6-5 and TRBJ1-6; D unresolved. This CDR3 comprises 14 residues. V was trimmed by 2 bases and J by 10 bases, leaving 12 bases between them. Germline CDR1 reads MNHEY; CDR2 reads SVGAGI. The CDR3 loop reads CASSYGYLFSPLHF. The CDR3 bases are TGTGCCAGCAGTTACGGGTATTTGTTCTCACCCCTCCACTTT.